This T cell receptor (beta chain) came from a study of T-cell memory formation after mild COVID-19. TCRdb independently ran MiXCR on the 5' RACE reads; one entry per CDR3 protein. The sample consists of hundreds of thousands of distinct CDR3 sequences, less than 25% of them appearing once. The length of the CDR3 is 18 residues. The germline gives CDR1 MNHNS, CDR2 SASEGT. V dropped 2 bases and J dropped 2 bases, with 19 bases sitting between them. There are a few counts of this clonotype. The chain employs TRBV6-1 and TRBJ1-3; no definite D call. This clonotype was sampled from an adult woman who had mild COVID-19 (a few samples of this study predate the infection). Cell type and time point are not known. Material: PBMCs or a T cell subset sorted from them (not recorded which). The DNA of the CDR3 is TGTGCCAGCAGTGAAACGCGGGTCAGAGGGAATACTGGAAACACCATATATTTT. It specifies CASSETRVRGNTGNTIYF.